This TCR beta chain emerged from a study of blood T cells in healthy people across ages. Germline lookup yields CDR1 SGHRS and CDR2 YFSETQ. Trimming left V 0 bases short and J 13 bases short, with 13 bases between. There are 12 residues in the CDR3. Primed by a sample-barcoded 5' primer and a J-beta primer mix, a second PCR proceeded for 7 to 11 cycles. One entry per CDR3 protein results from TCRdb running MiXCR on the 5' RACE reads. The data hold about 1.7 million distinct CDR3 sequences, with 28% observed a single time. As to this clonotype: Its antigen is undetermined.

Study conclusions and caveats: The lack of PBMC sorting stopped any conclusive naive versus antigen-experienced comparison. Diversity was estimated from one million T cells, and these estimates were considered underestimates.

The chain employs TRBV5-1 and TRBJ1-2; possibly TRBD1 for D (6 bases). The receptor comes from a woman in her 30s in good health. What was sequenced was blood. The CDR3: CASSLGQGFVTF. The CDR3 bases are TGCGCCAGCAGCTTGGGGCAGGGGTTCGTCACCTTC.